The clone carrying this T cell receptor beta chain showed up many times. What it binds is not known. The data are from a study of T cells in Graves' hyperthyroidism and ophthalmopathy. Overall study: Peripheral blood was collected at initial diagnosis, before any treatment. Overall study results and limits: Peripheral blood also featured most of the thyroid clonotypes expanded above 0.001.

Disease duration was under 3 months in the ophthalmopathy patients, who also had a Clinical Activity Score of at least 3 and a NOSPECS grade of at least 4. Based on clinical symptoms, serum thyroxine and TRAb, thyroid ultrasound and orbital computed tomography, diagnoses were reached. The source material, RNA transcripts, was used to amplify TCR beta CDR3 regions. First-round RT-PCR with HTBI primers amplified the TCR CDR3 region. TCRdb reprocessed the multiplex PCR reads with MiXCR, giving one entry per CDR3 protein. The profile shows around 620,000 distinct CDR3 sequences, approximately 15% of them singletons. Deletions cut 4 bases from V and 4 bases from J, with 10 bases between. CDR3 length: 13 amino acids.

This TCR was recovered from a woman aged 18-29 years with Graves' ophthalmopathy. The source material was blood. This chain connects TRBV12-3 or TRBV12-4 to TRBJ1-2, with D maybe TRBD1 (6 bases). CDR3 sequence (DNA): TGTGCCAGCAGTTCCGGGACACCCTATGGCTACACCTTC. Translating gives CASSSGTPYGYTF.